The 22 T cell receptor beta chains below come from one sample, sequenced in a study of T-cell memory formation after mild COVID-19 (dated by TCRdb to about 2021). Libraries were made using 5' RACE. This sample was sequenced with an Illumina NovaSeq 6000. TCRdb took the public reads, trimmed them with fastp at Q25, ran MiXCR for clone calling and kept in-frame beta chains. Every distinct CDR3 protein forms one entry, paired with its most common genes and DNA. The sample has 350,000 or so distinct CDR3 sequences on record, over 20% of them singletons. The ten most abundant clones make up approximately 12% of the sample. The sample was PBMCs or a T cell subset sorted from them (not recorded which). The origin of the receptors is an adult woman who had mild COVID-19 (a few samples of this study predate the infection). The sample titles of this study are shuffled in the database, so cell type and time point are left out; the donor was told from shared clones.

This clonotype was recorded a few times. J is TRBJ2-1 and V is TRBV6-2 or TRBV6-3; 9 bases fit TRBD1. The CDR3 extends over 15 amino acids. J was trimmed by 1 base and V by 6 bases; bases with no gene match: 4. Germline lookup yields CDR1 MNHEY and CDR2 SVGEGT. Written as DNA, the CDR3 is TGTGCCAGCAGGCGACAGGGGGGGTCCTACAATGAGCAGTTCTTC. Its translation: CASRRQGGSYNEQFF.

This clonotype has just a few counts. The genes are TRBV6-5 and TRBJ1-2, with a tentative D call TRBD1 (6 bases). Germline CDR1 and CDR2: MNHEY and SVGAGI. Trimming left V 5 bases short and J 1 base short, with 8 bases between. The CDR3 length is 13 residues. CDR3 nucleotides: TGTGCCAGCAGTCCGGGACATAACTATGGCTACACCTTC. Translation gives CASSPGHNYGYTF.

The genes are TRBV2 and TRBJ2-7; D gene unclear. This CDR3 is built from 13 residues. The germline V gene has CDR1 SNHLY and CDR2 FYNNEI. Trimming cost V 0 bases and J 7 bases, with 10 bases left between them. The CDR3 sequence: CASSEAWQDEQYF. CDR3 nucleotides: TGTGCCAGCAGTGAAGCATGGCAGGATGAGCAGTACTTC.

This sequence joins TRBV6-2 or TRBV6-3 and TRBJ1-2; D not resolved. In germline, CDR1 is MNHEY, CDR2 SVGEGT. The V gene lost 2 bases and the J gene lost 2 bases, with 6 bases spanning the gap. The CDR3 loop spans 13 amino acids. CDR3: CASSYGENYGYTF. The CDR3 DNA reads TGTGCCAGCAGTTACGGGGAAAACTATGGCTACACCTTC.

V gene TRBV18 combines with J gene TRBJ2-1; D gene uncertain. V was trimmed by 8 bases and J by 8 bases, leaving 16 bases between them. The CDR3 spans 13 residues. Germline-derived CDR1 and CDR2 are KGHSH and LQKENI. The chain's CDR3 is CASHITGPYEQFF. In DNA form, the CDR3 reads TGTGCCAGCCACATCACGGGTCCTTATGAGCAGTTCTTC.

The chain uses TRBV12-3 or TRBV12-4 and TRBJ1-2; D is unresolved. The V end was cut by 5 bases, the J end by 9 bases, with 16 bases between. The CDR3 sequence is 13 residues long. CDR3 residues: CASSLGVGISYTF. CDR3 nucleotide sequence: TGTGCCAGCAGTCTGGGAGTAGGGATCAGCTACACCTTC.

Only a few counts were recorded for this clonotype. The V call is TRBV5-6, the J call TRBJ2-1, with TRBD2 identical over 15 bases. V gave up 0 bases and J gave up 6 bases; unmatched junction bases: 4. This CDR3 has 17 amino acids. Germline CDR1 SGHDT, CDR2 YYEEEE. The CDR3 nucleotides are TGTGCCAGCAGCTTGGGAAGGGGACTAGCGGGAGGCAATGAGCAGTTCTTC. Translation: CASSLGRGLAGGNEQFF.

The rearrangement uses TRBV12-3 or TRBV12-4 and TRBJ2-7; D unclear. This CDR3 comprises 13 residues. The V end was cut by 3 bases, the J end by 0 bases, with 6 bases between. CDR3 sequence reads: CASSFVGSYEQYF. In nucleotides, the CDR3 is TGTGCCAGCAGTTTCGTAGGCTCCTACGAGCAGTACTTC.

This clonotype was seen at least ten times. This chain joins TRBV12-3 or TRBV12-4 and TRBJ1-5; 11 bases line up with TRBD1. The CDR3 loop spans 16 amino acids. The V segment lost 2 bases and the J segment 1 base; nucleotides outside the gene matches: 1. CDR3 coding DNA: TGTGCCAGCAGTTTAAGGGACAGGGGGAGCAATCAGCCCCAGCATTTT. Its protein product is CASSLRDRGSNQPQHF.

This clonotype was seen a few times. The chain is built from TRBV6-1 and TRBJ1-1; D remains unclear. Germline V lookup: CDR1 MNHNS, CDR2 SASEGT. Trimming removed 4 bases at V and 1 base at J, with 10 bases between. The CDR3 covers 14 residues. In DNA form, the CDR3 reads TGTGCCAGCAGTGGCGGTCTCAAGAACACTGAAGCTTTCTTT. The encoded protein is CASSGGLKNTEAFF.

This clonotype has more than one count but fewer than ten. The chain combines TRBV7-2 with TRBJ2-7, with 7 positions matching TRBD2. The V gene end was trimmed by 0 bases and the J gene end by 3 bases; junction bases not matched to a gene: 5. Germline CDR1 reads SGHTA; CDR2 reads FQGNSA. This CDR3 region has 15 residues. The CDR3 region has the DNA TGTGCCAGCAGCTTAGCCCTAGCGGCGATCTACGAGCAGTACTTC. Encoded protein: CASSLALAAIYEQYF.

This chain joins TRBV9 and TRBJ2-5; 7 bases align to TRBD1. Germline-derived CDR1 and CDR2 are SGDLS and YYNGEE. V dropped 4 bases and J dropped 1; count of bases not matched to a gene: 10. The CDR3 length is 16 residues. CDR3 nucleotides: TGTGCCAGCAGCTCTAGTAGGGGACAGATCCAAGAGACCCAGTACTTC. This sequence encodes CASSSSRGQIQETQYF.

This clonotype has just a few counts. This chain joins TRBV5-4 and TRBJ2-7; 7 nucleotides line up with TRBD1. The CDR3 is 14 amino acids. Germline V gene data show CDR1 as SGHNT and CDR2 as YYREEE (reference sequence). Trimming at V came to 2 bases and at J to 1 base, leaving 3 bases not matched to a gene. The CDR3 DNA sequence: TGTGCCAGCAGCTTCACAGGGGATTCCTACGAGCAGTACTTC. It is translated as CASSFTGDSYEQYF.

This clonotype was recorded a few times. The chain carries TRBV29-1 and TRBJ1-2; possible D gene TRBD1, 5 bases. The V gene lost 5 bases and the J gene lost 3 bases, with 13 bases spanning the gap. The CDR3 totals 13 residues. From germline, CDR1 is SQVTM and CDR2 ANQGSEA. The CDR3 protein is CSVKTMTDYGYTF. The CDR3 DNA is TGCAGCGTTAAGACAATGACAGACTATGGCTACACCTTC.

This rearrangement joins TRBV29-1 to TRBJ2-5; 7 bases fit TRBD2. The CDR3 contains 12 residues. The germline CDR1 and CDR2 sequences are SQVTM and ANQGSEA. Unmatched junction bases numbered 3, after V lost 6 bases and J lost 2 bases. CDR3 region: CSVERGQETQYF. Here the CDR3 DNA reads TGCAGCGTAGAGCGGGGACAAGAGACCCAGTACTTC.

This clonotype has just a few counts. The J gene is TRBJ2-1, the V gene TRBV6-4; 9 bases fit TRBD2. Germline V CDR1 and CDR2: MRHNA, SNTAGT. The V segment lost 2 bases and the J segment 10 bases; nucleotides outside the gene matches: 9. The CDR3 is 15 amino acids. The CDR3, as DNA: TGTGCCAGCAGTGACAGGCGGGGGGGCCTGGGGGAGCAGTTCTTC. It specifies CASSDRRGGLGEQFF.

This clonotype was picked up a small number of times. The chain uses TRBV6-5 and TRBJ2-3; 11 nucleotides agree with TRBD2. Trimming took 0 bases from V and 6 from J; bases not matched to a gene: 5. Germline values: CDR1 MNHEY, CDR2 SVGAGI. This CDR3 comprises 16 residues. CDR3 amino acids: CASSYSPTSGADTQYF. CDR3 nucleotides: TGTGCCAGCAGTTACTCCCCGACTAGCGGGGCGGATACGCAGTATTTT.

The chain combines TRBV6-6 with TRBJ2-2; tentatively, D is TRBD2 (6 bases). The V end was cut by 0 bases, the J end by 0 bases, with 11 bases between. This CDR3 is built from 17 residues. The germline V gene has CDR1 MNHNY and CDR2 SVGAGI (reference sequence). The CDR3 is CASSYSTLATNTGELFF. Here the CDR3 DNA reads TGTGCCAGCAGTTACTCGACCCTAGCGACGAACACCGGGGAGCTGTTTTTT.

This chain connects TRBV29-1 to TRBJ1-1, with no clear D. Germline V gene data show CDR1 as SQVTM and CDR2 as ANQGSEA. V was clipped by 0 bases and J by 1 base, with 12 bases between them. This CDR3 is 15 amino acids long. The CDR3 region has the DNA TGCAGCGTTGAAGATCTTCCAGGACCGAACACTGAAGCTTTCTTT. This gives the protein CSVEDLPGPNTEAFF.

DNA for the CDR3: TGCAGCGTTGAAGGGAACAATGAGCAGTTCTTC. Amino acid sequence: CSVEGNNEQFF. The V call is TRBV29-1, the J call TRBJ2-1; D uncertain. V shed 1 base and J shed 5 bases, with 3 bases lying between them. This CDR3 has 11 amino acids. The V gene's germline CDR1 is SQVTM and CDR2 ANQGSEA.

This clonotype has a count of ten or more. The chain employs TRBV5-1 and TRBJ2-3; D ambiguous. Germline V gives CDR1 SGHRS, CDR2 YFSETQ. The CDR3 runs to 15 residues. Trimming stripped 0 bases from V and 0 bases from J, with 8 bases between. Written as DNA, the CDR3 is TGCGCCAGCAGCTTGGGGGATAGAAGCACAGATACGCAGTATTTT. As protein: CASSLGDRSTDTQYF.

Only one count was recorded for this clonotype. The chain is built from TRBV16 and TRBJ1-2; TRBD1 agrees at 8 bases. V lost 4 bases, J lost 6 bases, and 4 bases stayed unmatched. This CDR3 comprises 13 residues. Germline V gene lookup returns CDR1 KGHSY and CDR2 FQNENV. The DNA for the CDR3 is TGTGCCAGCAGCCGGGGACAGGTCGATGGCTACACCTTC. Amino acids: CASSRGQVDGYTF.